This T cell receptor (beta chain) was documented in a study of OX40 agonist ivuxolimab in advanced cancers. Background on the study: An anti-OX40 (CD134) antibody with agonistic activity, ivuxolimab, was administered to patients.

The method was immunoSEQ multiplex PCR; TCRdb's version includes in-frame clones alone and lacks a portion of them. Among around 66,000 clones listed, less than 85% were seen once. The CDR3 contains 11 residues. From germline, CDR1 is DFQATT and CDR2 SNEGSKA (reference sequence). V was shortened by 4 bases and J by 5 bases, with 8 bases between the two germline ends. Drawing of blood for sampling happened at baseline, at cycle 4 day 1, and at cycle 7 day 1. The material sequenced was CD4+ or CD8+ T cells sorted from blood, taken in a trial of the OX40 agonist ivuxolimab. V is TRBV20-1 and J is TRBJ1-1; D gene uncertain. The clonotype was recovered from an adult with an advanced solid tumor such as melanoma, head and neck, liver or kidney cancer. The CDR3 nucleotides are TGCAGTGCTAAATGGGAGACTGAAGCTTTCTTT. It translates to CSAKWETEAFF.